This entry lists 8 T cell receptor beta chains sequenced from one sample in a study of control samples from healthy donors and cancer patients. This table comes from immunoSEQ multiplex PCR, and its TCRdb copy is limited to in-frame clones, with some not included. The sample has around 110,000 clones; around 89% are singletons. The sample consisted of blood. The receptor source for this set is a woman aged 70-85 years in good health.

Here the CDR3 DNA reads TGTGCCAGCAGCCGCCCTGGGTTCTACCAGGGCTACACCTTC. This codes for CASSRPGFYQGYTF. The gene calls are TRBV28 and TRBJ1-2; D call uncertain. Germline CDR1 reads MDHEN; CDR2 reads SYDVKM. This CDR3 is 14 amino acids long. Trimming removed 6 bases at V and 8 bases at J, with 19 bases between.

V usage is TRBV2 and J usage is TRBJ2-1; no clear D gene. V dropped 2 bases and J dropped 10 bases, with 12 bases sitting between them. This CDR3 region has 13 residues. The germline gives CDR1 SNHLY, CDR2 FYNNEI. CDR3 region: CASSELRGREQFF. As DNA, the CDR3 is TGTGCCAGCAGTGAACTGCGAGGTCGAGAGCAGTTCTTC.

The CDR3 region is CASSVEAGSSTDTQYF. The CDR3 DNA reads as TGTGCCAGCAGCGTAGAGGCGGGGTCTAGCACAGATACGCAGTATTTT. The rearrangement uses TRBV9 and TRBJ2-3, with D possibly matching TRBD2 (6 bases). CDR3 length: 16 residues. CDR1 is SGDLS and CDR2 is YYNGEE in the germline V gene. V shed 0 bases and J shed 0 bases, with 11 bases lying between them.

This sequence joins TRBV29-1 and TRBJ1-1, with TRBD1 matching 9 bases. The germline gives CDR1 SQVTM, CDR2 ANQGSEA. Unmatched junction bases numbered 8, after V lost 7 bases and J lost 5 bases. This CDR3 comprises 13 residues. The CDR3 DNA sequence: TGCAGCGGCGGGAGGACAGGGGTAACTGAAGCTTTCTTT. Its translation: CSGGRTGVTEAFF.

As concerns this clone: Within the sample, other DNA sequences also encode this same CDR3. The chain employs TRBV11-2 and TRBJ2-7; D is undetermined. V was cut by 5 bases and J by 6 bases, with 14 bases left in between. Germline CDR1 SGHAT, CDR2 FQNNGV. The CDR3 runs to 13 residues. The CDR3 DNA reads as TGTGCCAGCAGCCTAGGGCAGGTCGGCGAGCAGTACTTC. Residues: CASSLGQVGEQYF.

The chain is built from TRBV27 and TRBJ2-1; 9 nucleotides agree with TRBD1. After removal of 4 bases from V and 7 bases from J, the junction contained 5 bases not matched to a gene. Germline V gene data show CDR1 as MNHEY and CDR2 as SMNVEV (reference sequence). This CDR3 contains 14 residues. The CDR3 DNA is TGTGCCAGCAGTTCTATAGGACAGGGGAATGAGCAGTTCTTC. Its translation: CASSSIGQGNEQFF.

The chain couples TRBV19 to TRBJ1-6; 8 bases map to TRBD1. There are 14 residues in the CDR3. Germline V gene data show CDR1 as LNHDA and CDR2 as SQIVND (reference sequence). Trimming cost V 7 bases and J 7 bases; bases outside gene matches: 6. This CDR3 reads CASNYQGANSPLHF. CDR3 DNA: TGTGCCAGTAATTATCAGGGGGCGAATTCACCCCTCCACTTT.

The chain has TRBV18 and TRBJ1-2; 8 positions match TRBD1. Germline trimming cut 7 bases from V and 0 bases from J; bases unmatched to any gene: 4. The CDR3 is 14 amino acids. Germline V gene data show CDR1 as KGHSH and CDR2 as LQKENI. CDR3 in amino acids: CASWTGLANYGYTF. The CDR3 DNA follows: TGTGCCAGCTGGACAGGGTTAGCTAACTATGGCTACACCTTC.